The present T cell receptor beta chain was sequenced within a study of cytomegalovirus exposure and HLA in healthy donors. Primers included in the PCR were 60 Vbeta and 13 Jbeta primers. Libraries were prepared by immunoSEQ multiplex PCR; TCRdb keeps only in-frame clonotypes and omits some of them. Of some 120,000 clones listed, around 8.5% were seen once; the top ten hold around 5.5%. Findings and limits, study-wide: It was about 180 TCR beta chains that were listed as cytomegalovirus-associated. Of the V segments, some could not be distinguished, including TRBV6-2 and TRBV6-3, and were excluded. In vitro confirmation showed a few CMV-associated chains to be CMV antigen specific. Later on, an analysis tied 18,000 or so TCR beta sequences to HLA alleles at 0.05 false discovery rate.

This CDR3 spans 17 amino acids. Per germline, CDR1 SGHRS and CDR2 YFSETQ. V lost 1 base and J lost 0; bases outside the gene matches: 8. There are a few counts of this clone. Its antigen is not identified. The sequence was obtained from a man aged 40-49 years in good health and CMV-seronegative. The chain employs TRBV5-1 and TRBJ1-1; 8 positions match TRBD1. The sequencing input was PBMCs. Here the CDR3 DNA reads TGCGCCAGCAGCTTGCCCAGGGGGCGGGATTTGAACACTGAAGCTTTCTTT. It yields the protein CASSLPRGRDLNTEAFF.